The sample holds one count of the clone carrying this T cell receptor (beta chain). The missing conserved phenylalanine or tryptophan at the end of this CDR3 makes a read error likely. Blood RNA was derived from unsorted whole blood, and germline DNA was extracted too. The authors made TCR beta cDNA from approximately 490 ng total RNA with a constant-region primer. A slightly modified ARM-PCR protocol with three nested multiplex PCR rounds produced these TCR beta libraries. Primers for the first two PCR rounds were TRBV1-TRBV30 forward primers and a C-beta reverse primer (roughly 10 cycles per round). TCRdb re-analysed the multiplex PCR reads in MiXCR, keeping a single row per CDR3 protein. The data contain 300,000 to 350,000 distinct CDR3 sequences, roughly 61% of them singletons. This record belongs to a study of tumor-infiltrating lymphocytes in primary liver carcinoma. With 4 bases removed from V and 5 bases from J, the gap between germline ends came to 11 bases. The CDR3 totals 14 residues. Germline CDR1 SGHAT, CDR2 FQNNGV.

V and J are TRBV11-2 and TRBJ2-2, with a weak D call TRBD1 (5 bases). The sample consisted of peripheral blood. This sequence was found in a man in his forties with primary liver carcinoma and hepatitis B virus infection. The CDR3 is CASSSGQNTGELFS. The CDR3 bases are TGTGCCAGCAGCTCTGGACAAAATACCGGGGAGCTGTTTTCT.